Sequencing of this T cell receptor beta chain was carried out in a study of T cell changes during pregnancy in multiple sclerosis. Generated by immunoSEQ multiplex PCR, the TCRdb table keeps only in-frame clones and is missing some. The table has 10,000 or so clones, more than 80% seen once; the top ten hold less than 20%. This CDR3 has 18 residues. From germline, CDR1 is LNHDA and CDR2 SQIVND (reference sequence). Losses at the gene ends were 4 bases for V and 4 bases for J; bases not matched to a gene: 16. Source: CD8+ T cells from peripheral blood mononuclear cells, taken in the third trimester of pregnancy. This TCR came from a female donor in good health, enrolled as a control in a pregnancy study. The chain carries TRBV19 and TRBJ1-1, with TRBD1 identical over 9 bases. The CDR3 region is CASSTHYLDRGDGTEAFF. In nucleotides, the CDR3 is TGTGCCAGTAGTACCCACTATTTAGACAGGGGGGATGGCACTGAAGCTTTCTTT.